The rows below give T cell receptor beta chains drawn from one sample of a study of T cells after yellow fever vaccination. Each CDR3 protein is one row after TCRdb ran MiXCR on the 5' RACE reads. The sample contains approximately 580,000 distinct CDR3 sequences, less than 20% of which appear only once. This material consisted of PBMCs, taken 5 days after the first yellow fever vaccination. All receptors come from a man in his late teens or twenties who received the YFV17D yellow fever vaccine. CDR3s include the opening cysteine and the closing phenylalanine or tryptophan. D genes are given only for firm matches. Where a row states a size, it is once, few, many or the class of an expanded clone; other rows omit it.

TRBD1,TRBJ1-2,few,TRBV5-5,TGTGCCAGCAGCTGGGGGACAGGGCGGAACTATGGCTACACCTTC,CASSWGTGRNYGYTF
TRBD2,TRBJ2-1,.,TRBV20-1,TGCAGTGCCAACCCTAGCGGGTCGGGTAATGAGCAGTTCTTC,CSANPSGSGNEQFF
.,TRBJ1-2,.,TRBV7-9,TGTGCCAGCAGCTTATTAACAGCTAACTATGGCTACACCTTC,CASSLLTANYGYTF
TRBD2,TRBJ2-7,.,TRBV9,TGTGCCAGCAGCGTAGGCGGGGGAACCTCCTACGAGCAGTACTTC,CASSVGGGTSYEQYF
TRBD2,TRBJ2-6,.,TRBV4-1,TGCGCCAGCAGCCAAGATCAGGCTAGCGGGGGGGCTGGGGCCAACGTCCTGACTTTC,CASSQDQASGGAGANVLTF
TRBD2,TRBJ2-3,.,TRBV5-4,TGTGCCAGCAGCTGGGGACTAGTCGTAGATACGCAGTATTTT,CASSWGLVVDTQYF
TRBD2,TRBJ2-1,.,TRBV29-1,TGCAGCGTTGAAAAGGTGGGGGGGAATTCGGGTGAGCAGTTCTTC,CSVEKVGGNSGEQFF
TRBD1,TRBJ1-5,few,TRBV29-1,TGCAGCGTTGTGGGGCAGGGGGCTGATCAGCCCCAGCATTTT,CSVVGQGADQPQHF
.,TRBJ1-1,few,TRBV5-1,TGCGCCAGCAGCTTATGGGGCTCGGGTGAAGCTTTCTTT,CASSLWGSGEAFF
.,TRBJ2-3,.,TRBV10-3,TGTGCCATCAGTGCTGCGGCTAGCACAGATACGCAGTATTTT,CAISAAASTDTQYF
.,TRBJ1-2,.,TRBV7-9,TGTGCCAGCAGCTTGAATAACAGGGCGGATCTCTATGGCTACACCTTC,CASSLNNRADLYGYTF
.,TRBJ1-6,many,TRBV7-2,TGTGCCAGCAGCCAAGACAGGAGCTCCTATAATTCACCCCTCCACTTT,CASSQDRSSYNSPLHF
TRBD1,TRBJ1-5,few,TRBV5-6,TGTGCCAGCAGCGACCGGACAGGGGATATGAGCAATCAGCCCCAGCATTTT,CASSDRTGDMSNQPQHF
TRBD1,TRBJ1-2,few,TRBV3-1,TGTGCCAGCAGCCAAGGACCTCAGACAGGGTATGGCTACACCTTC,CASSQGPQTGYGYTF
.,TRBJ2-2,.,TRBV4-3,TGCGCCAGCAGCCGTACCCCCGGGGAAACCGGGGAGCTGTTTTTT,CASSRTPGETGELFF
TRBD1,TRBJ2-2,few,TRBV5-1,TGCGCCAGCAGCTTGGTGGGACAGGGGGCGACCGGGGAGCTGTTTTTT,CASSLVGQGATGELFF
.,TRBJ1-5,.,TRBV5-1,TGCGCCAGCAGCTTGGGGGCGGGGGATAGCAATCAGCCCCAGCATTTT,CASSLGAGDSNQPQHF
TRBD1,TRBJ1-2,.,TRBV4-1,TGCGCCAGCAGCCAGGGACTACAGGGGGCGGGCTATGGCTACACCTTC,CASSQGLQGAGYGYTF
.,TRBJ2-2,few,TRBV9,TGTGCCAGCAGCGGAGGGGGCGGGGAGCTGTTTTTT,CASSGGGGELFF
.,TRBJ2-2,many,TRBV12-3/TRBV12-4,TGTGCCAGCAGCACGGGACCCCTCACCGGGGAGCTGTTTTTT,CASSTGPLTGELFF
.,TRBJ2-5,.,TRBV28,TGTGCCAGCAAAACTAGTGGGCCAGAGACCCAGTACTTC,CASKTSGPETQYF
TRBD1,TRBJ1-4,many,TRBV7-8,TGTGCCAGCAGCTCACAGGGGGCGGGCGAAAAACTGTTTTTT,CASSSQGAGEKLFF
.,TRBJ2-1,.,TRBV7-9,TGTGCCAGCAGCTTAGGTGGGGGGCTCCCCTACAATGAGCAGTTCTTC,CASSLGGGLPYNEQFF
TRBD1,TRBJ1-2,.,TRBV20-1,TGCAGTGCTACGACAGGGGCTGGCTACACCTTC,CSATTGAGYTF
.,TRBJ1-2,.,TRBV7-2,TGTGCCAGCAGCCCCCTGGTGCTAGCTAACTATGGCTACACCTTC,CASSPLVLANYGYTF
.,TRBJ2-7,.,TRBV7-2,TGTGCCAGCAGCTTAGCGGTTCAGTTCTCCTACAAGCAGTACTTC,CASSLAVQFSYKQYF
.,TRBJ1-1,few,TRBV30,TGTGCCTGGGTAAGAAACACAGGAGGGGCTTTCTTT,CAWVRNTGGAFF
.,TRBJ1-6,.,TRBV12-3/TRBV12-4,TGTGCCAGCAGTACCCGGGGAGTAACCCTCCACTTT,CASSTRGVTLHF
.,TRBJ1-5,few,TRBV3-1,TGTGCCAGCAGCCAAGACGTCTGGTATCAGCCCCAGCATTTT,CASSQDVWYQPQHF
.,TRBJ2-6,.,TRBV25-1,TGTGCCAGCAGTGAATATACGGGAGCTGGGGCCAACGTCCTGACTTTC,CASSEYTGAGANVLTF
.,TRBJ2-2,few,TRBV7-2,TGTGCCAGCAGCTTAGACTACGGGGAGCTGTTTTTT,CASSLDYGELFF
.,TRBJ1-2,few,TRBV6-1,TGTGCCAGCAGCCCAACCCTGGGGGAACGGGATGGCTACACCTTC,CASSPTLGERDGYTF
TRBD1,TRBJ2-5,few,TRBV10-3,TGTGCCATCAGTGGGACGGGACAGGGTCTCCAAGAGACCCAGTACTTC,CAISGTGQGLQETQYF
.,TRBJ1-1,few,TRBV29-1,TGCAGCGTTGGGACCCTTGAAGCTTTCTTT,CSVGTLEAFF
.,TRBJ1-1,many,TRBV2,TGTGCCTCCAGCAGGGAGATCGCTGAAGCTTTCTTT,CASSREIAEAFF
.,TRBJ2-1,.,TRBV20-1,TGCAGTGCTAGGGGGAACAGCGGACGCTCCTACAATGAGCAGTTCTTC,CSARGNSGRSYNEQFF
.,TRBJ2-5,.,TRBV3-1,TGTGCCAGCAGCCTCGACTACACCGAGGCCCAGTACTTC,CASSLDYTEAQYF
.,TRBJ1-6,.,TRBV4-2,TGTGCCAGCAGCTGGGGAGCGGACGGAAATTCACCCCTCCACTTT,CASSWGADGNSPLHF
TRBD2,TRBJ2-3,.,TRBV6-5,TGTGCCAGCAGTTACAGCGCGGGGGGGCATGACACAGATACGCAGTATTTT,CASSYSAGGHDTDTQYF
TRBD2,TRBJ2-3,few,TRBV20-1,TGCAGTGTGACTAGCGGCTTCACAGATACGCAGTATTTT,CSVTSGFTDTQYF
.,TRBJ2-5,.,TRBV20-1,TGCAGTGCTAGCCCCAGGCCGAACCAAGAGACCCAGTACTTC,CSASPRPNQETQYF
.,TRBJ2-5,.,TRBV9,TGTGCCAGCAGCGTAGACGGGGCTCTTGATACCCAGTACTTC,CASSVDGALDTQYF
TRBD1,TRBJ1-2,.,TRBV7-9,TGTGCCAGCCGCTTAGACAGGGGACACTATGGCTACACCTTC,CASRLDRGHYGYTF
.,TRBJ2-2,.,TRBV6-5,TGTGCCAGCAGTTACCCCCCCGGGGGACCGGACAGCGGGGAGCTGTTTTTT,CASSYPPGGPDSGELFF
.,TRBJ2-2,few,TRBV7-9,TGTGCCAGCATCCTCAGGGCTTACACCGGGGAGCTGTTTTTT,CASILRAYTGELFF
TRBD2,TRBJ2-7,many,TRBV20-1,TGCAGTGCTAGACGAAGCGCAGCGGGGGTATATTCCTACGAGCAGTACTTC,CSARRSAAGVYSYEQYF